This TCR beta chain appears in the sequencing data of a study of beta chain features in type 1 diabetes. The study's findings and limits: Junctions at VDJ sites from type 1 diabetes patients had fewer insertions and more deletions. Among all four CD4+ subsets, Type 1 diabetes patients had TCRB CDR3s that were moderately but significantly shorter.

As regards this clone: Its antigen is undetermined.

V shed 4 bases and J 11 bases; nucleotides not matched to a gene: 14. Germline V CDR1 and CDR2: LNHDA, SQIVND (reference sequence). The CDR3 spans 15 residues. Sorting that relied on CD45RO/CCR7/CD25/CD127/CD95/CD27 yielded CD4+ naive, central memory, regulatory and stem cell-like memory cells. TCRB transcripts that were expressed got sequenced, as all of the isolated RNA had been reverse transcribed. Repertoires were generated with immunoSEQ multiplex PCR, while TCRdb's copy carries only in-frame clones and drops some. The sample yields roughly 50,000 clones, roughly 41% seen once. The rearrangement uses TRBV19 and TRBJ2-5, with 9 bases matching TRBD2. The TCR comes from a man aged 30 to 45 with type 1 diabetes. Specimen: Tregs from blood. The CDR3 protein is CASSNLAGLPTGQYF. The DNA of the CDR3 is TGTGCCAGTAGTAACCTAGCGGGACTACCTACGGGGCAGTACTTC. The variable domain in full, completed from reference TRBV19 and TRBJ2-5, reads DGGITQSPKYLFRKEGQNVTLSCEQNLNHDAMYWYRQDPGQGLRLIYYSQIVNDFQKGDIAEGYSVSREKKESFPLTVTSAQKNPTAFYLCASSNLAGLPTGQYFGPGTRLLVL.